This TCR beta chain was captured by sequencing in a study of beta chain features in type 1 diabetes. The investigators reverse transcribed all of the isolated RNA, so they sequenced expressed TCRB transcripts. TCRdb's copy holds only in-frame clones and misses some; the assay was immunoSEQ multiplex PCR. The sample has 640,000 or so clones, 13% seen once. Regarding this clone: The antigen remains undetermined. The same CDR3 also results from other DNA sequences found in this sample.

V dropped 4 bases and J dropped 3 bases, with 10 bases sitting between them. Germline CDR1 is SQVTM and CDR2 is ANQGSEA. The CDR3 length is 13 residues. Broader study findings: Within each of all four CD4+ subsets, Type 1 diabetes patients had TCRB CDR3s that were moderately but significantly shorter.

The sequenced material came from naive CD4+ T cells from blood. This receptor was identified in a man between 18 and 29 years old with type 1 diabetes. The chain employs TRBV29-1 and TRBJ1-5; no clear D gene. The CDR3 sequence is CSVGSGPNQPQHF. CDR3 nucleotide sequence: TGCAGCGTTGGGTCTGGTCCCAATCAGCCCCAGCATTTT.